What follows are 12 T cell receptor beta chains derived from one specimen sequenced in a study of regulatory T cells in long-lasting Graves disease. To make TCR beta libraries, researchers used iRepertoire HTBI primers and Arm-PCR of CDR3 regions. TCRdb independently ran MiXCR on the multiplex PCR reads; one entry per CDR3 protein. The sample contains a few hundred thousand distinct CDR3 sequences, around a quarter of which appear only once. Time point denoted: persistent/refractory GD, antithyroid drugs over 5 years with positive TRAb. PBMC RNA served as the TCR library source. Sequencing was performed on peripheral blood mononuclear cells (PBMCs), taken when the disease was refractory, from a patient treated with antithyroid drugs. The source is a female donor with Graves disease.

Only a few counts were recorded for this clonotype. The chain links TRBV24-1 to TRBJ1-2; maybe TRBD1 (6 bases). In germline, CDR1 is KGHDR, CDR2 SFDVKD. The germline V and J ends were trimmed by 3 bases and 4 bases, with 14 bases remaining between them. This CDR3 is built from 15 residues. The CDR3 DNA reads TGTGCCACCAGTGATGGAGGGAGACAGGCCTATGGCTACACCTTC. Its protein product is CATSDGGRQAYGYTF.

This clonotype was counted ten times or more. The chain has TRBV28 and TRBJ1-1; TRBD1 is a possible D gene (6 bases). This CDR3 contains 13 residues. In germline, CDR1 is MDHEN, CDR2 SYDVKM. Between the trimmed V and J ends, which lost 5 bases and 11 bases, there was a span of 18 bases. The CDR3 region is CASSDGGLLKAFF. In DNA form, the CDR3 reads TGTGCCAGCAGTGACGGGGGGCTCCTCAAGGCTTTCTTT.

This chain connects TRBV20-1 to TRBJ2-7, with 10 bases that match TRBD1. The V and J ends lost 7 bases and 5 bases, in that order; junction bases with no gene match: 11. CDR1 is DFQATT, CDR2 SNEGSKA, per germline (reference sequence). This CDR3 has 14 residues. This CDR3 reads CSVPGQGMGDEQYF. CDR3 in DNA: TGCAGTGTCCCGGGACAGGGGATGGGGGACGAGCAGTACTTC.

This chain uses TRBV5-1 with TRBJ1-1; 8 bases align to TRBD1. J was trimmed by 6 bases and V by 2 bases; bases with no gene match: 9. The CDR3 is made up of 15 amino acids. CDR1 is SGHRS and CDR2 is YFSETQ in the germline V gene. CDR3 amino acids: CASSFRQGRWAEAFF. CDR3 DNA: TGCGCCAGCAGCTTCAGACAGGGGAGATGGGCTGAAGCTTTCTTT.

This clonotype was counted ten times or more. V and J are TRBV6-5 and TRBJ1-5; the D is unclear. CDR1 is MNHEY and CDR2 is SVGAGI in the germline V gene. V was trimmed by 3 bases and J by 5 bases, leaving 11 bases between them. This CDR3 comprises 14 residues. The CDR3 DNA reads TGTGCCAGCAGTTATAACCGGGATGATCAGCCCCAGCATTTT. Translation gives CASSYNRDDQPQHF.

As for this clonotype: A much larger clone is a single base away; this may be a read error. The chain recombines TRBV2 with TRBJ2-7; D call uncertain. This CDR3 spans 13 amino acids. V shed 8 bases and J shed 0 bases, with 11 bases lying between them. The germline V gene encodes CDR1 SNHLY and CDR2 FYNNEI. CDR3 in DNA: TGTGCCAGCGTTAGAGGTGCCTCCTACGAGCAGTACTTC. Encoded protein: CASVRGASYEQYF.

This clonotype occurred many times. V usage is TRBV28 and J usage is TRBJ1-2; D might be TRBD1 (5 bases). The V and J ends lost 2 bases and 7 bases respectively, with 11 bases between them. CDR1 is MDHEN, CDR2 SYDVKM, per germline. This CDR3 is 13 amino acids long. This chain's CDR3 is CASSLRGASGYTF. For the CDR3, the DNA is TGTGCCAGCAGTTTACGAGGGGCCAGTGGCTACACCTTC.

The rearrangement uses TRBV5-1 and TRBJ2-5; perhaps TRBD2 as D (5 bases). Trimming stripped 4 bases from V and 10 bases from J, with 23 bases between. The germline CDR1 and CDR2 sequences are SGHRS and YFSETQ. There are 15 residues in the CDR3. The DNA of the CDR3 is TGCGCCAGCAGCCTGGGTCTGGTAATTAGAGAGGGCCAGTACTTC. This gives the protein CASSLGLVIREGQYF.

V and J are TRBV19 and TRBJ2-2; TRBD1 might be the D (5 bases). CDR1 is LNHDA and CDR2 is SQIVND in the germline V gene (reference sequence). Trimming removed 5 bases from V and 0 bases from J, with 13 bases in between. This CDR3 is built from 16 residues. CDR3 sequence: CASSPRRTTNTGELFF. The CDR3 bases are TGTGCCAGTAGTCCCCGGCGGACAACGAACACCGGGGAGCTGTTTTTT.

This clonotype was counted ten times or more. V usage is TRBV2 and J usage is TRBJ1-1; no reliable D call. This CDR3 contains 14 residues. The V end lost 0 bases, the J end lost 1 base, and 6 bases lay between the germline ends. The V gene's germline CDR1 is SNHLY and CDR2 FYNNEI. CDR3 amino acids: CASSEASPNTEAFF. The CDR3 DNA is TGTGCCAGCAGTGAAGCCTCGCCGAACACTGAAGCTTTCTTT.

At least ten counts were recorded for this clonotype. V is TRBV27 and J is TRBJ1-1; 9 nucleotides agree with TRBD1. This CDR3 has 14 residues. J was trimmed by 4 bases and V by 9 bases; bases with no gene match: 9. Germline-derived CDR1 and CDR2 are MNHEY and SMNVEV (reference sequence). CDR3 in DNA: TGTGCCAGGGGGACAGGGAGAAGGGTCACTGAAGCTTTCTTT. This encodes CARGTGRRVTEAFF.

The chain recombines TRBV28 with TRBJ1-4, with D unclear. The CDR3 length is 12 residues. CDR1 and CDR2 from the germline V gene are MDHEN and SYDVKM. V was pared by 2 bases and J by 5 bases, with 3 bases between. The CDR3 DNA reads as TGTGCCAGCAGTTTACCCAATGAAAAACTGTTTTTT. It translates to CASSLPNEKLFF.